These 7 T cell receptor beta chains were sequenced from one sample in a study of vaccination effects on CD4 cells after COVID-19. Clones were read by immunoSEQ multiplex PCR, and TCRdb kept only the in-frame ones, dropping some. The data hold 70,000 or so clones, with around 70% observed a single time. No antigen has been assigned to these receptors. ViraFEST used viral peptide pools to expand antigen-specific CD4+ T cells before sequencing. Subsequent to ten to eleven days of culture, CD4+ T cells were isolated. Between March and December 2020, the person had a SARS-CoV-2 infection that PCR confirmed. The input for sequencing was CD4+ T cells from PBMCs cultured with HIV peptides, taken before COVID-19 vaccination. Stated subset: HIV-1 Nef peptide pool negative control/reference culture. These TCRs come from a human donor who had a prior SARS-CoV-2 infection.

The rearrangement links TRBV6-2 or TRBV6-3 to TRBJ2-7; a weak D match, TRBD2 (5 bases). The CDR3 runs to 12 residues. The germline gives CDR1 MNHEY, CDR2 SVGEGT. Trimming removed 5 bases from V and 3 bases from J, with 8 bases in between. The CDR3 nucleotides are TGTGCCAGCAGTCACCGGGACTACGAGCAGTACTTC. Translation gives CASSHRDYEQYF.

The rearrangement joins TRBV4-2 to TRBJ2-5, with unresolved D. Germline lookup yields CDR1 LGHNA and CDR2 YNFKEQ. Between the trimmed V and J ends, which lost 0 bases and 2 bases, there was a span of 7 bases. The CDR3 length is 14 residues. The CDR3 sequence: CASSQDITQETQYF. CDR3 bases: TGTGCCAGCAGCCAAGATATTACGCAAGAGACCCAGTACTTC.

The chain combines TRBV10-3 with TRBJ1-2, with D hard to call. The germline V gene encodes CDR1 ENHRY and CDR2 SYGVKD. Trimming left V 2 bases short and J 1 base short, with 11 bases between. CDR3 length equals 15 residues. CDR3 loop: CAISEANADNYGYTF. DNA for the CDR3: TGTGCCATCAGTGAGGCGAATGCGGATAACTATGGCTACACCTTC.

The V call is TRBV9, the J call TRBJ1-1; a weak D match, TRBD1 (5 bases). V was trimmed by 2 bases and J by 5 bases, leaving 13 bases between them. CDR3 length equals 14 residues. CDR1 and CDR2 from the germline V gene are SGDLS and YYNGEE. The CDR3 coding sequence is TGTGCCAGCAGCGTCACCGGACAAGGGACTGAAGCTTTCTTT. Residues: CASSVTGQGTEAFF.

The chain uses TRBV7-2 and TRBJ2-7, with TRBD1 identical over 8 bases. This CDR3 spans 12 amino acids. CDR1 is SGHTA and CDR2 is FQGNSA in the germline V gene. With V trimmed by 3 bases and J by 9 bases, 4 bases remained unmatched. CDR3 protein: CASSLDRVTQYF. DNA for the CDR3: TGTGCCAGCAGCTTGGACAGGGTAACGCAGTACTTC.

This sequence joins TRBV11-3 and TRBJ2-7; D is unclear. The CDR3 has 13 residues. Germline loops: CDR1 SGHNT, CDR2 YENEEA. The V end lost 2 bases, the J end lost 3 bases, and 8 bases lay between the germline ends. The CDR3 spells CASSLNWSYEQYF. The DNA of the CDR3 is TGTGCCAGCAGCTTAAACTGGAGCTACGAGCAGTACTTC.

The gene calls are TRBV23-1 and TRBJ2-6, with 9 bases lining up with TRBD2. TRBV23-1 is an ORF; its function is uncertain. The CDR3 covers 21 residues. After removal of 7 bases from V and 0 bases from J, the junction contained 19 bases not matched to a gene. CDR3 region: CASTLGGLAGRLTSGANVLTF. In DNA, the CDR3 is TGCGCCAGCACCCTAGGGGGTCTAGCGGGACGCTTAACCTCTGGGGCCAACGTCCTGACTTTC.